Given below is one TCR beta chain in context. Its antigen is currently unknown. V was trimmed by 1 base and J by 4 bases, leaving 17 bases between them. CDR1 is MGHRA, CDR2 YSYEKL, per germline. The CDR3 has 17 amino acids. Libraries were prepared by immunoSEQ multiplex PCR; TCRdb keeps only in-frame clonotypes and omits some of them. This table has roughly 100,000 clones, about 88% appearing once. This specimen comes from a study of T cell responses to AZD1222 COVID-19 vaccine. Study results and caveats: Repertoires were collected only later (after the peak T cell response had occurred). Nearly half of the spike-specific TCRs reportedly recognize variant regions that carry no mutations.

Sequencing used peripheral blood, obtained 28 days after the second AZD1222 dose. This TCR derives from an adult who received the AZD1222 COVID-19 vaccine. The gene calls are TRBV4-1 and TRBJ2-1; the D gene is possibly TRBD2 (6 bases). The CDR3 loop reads CASSQVAAGNLYNEQFF. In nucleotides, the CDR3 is TGCGCCAGCAGCCAAGTGGCAGCGGGCAATTTGTACAATGAGCAGTTCTTC.